The 15 T cell receptor beta chains presented below share a single source sample, sequenced in a study of T-cell reconstitution after alpha-beta-depleted transplantation in children. This sample's TCRbeta library carried unique molecular identifier barcodes. TCRdb re-called the PCR reads through MiXCR, storing one row per CDR3 protein. The sample has about 610,000 distinct CDR3 sequences, 10% seen once; the top ten hold about 4%. The sequenced sample was PBMCs from the stem cell graft donor, obtained from the stem cell graft. The receptors come from a human donor who donated a stem cell graft to a child with acute myeloid leukemia.

The chain couples TRBV11-1 to TRBJ1-5; 12 nucleotides match TRBD1. The J segment lost 2 bases and the V segment lost 0 bases, leaving 8 bases of the junction unmatched. This CDR3 comprises 19 residues. Germline lookup yields CDR1 SGHAT and CDR2 FQDESV (reference sequence). The CDR3, as DNA: TGTGCCAGCAGCTTAGCCCCGGGACAGGGGGCTTCGGGCAATCAGCCCCAGCATTTT. It is translated as CASSLAPGQGASGNQPQHF.

The V and J genes are TRBV5-1 and TRBJ2-3, with 10 bases matching TRBD2. V shed 5 bases and J 2 bases; nucleotides not matched to a gene: 11. CDR1 is SGHRS, CDR2 YFSETQ, per germline. There are 17 residues in the CDR3. In DNA form, the CDR3 reads TGCGCCAGCAGTCCTGGGGTTACTAGCGGGACCACAGATACGCAGTATTTT. Its protein product is CASSPGVTSGTTDTQYF.

This chain uses TRBV4-2 with TRBJ2-1; 10 bases align to TRBD2. CDR1 is LGHNA and CDR2 is YNFKEQ in the germline V gene. Losses at the gene ends were 0 bases for V and 4 bases for J; bases not matched to a gene: 3. The CDR3 consists of 16 residues. In nucleotides, the CDR3 is TGTGCCAGCAGCCAAGAATTACTAGCGGGGTACAATGAGCAGTTCTTC. The encoded protein is CASSQELLAGYNEQFF.

About this clonotype itself: The junction departs from germline at one end; a sequencing error may be responsible. The chain recombines TRBV10-3 with TRBJ2-3; 7 nucleotides match TRBD2. Germline V gene lookup returns CDR1 ENHRY and CDR2 SYGVKD. This CDR3 has 16 residues. CDR3 nucleotide sequence: TGTGCCATCAGTGAGTCGCGGGGCGGGAGCACAGATAGGCAGTATTTT. Its protein is CAISESRGGSTDRQYF.

This clonotype was seen many times. The chain is built from TRBV29-1 and TRBJ2-3, with D possibly matching TRBD1 (6 bases). Germline values: CDR1 SQVTM, CDR2 ANQGSEA. This CDR3 is built from 13 residues. V lost 7 bases to trimming and J lost 6 bases, with 17 bases between them. CDR3 DNA: TGCAGCGCCAGGGGAGACCGAGGGGATACGCAGTATTTT. Its protein product is CSARGDRGDTQYF.

There are a few counts of this clonotype. The V call is TRBV4-3, the J call TRBJ2-1; D perhaps matches TRBD2 (5 bases). This CDR3 spans 15 amino acids. Germline assignment: CDR1 LGHNA and CDR2 YSLEER. The V and J ends lost 4 bases and 6 bases respectively, with 16 bases between them. The CDR3 sequence is CASSLVGAVSNEQFF. The DNA for the CDR3 is TGCGCCAGCAGCCTAGTGGGAGCGGTTAGCAATGAGCAGTTCTTC.

This clonotype was observed many times. The J gene is TRBJ1-6, the V gene TRBV12-3 or TRBV12-4; no clear D. This CDR3 comprises 15 residues. The V end lost 6 bases, the J end lost 10 bases, and 19 bases lay between the germline ends. DNA of the CDR3: TGTGCCAGCAGATTAATACAGCGGTCAGGCTCACCCCTCCACTTT. As protein: CASRLIQRSGSPLHF.

V is TRBV7-9 and J is TRBJ1-1; no clear D. CDR1 and CDR2 from the germline V gene are SEHNR and FQNEAQ (reference sequence). This CDR3 has 14 residues. V lost 2 bases to trimming and J lost 6 bases, with 13 bases between them. The CDR3: CASSLQLAAPEAFF. The CDR3 bases are TGTGCCAGCAGCTTACAGTTGGCAGCACCTGAAGCTTTCTTT.

In its sample, this clonotype was seen a few times. V gene TRBV6-1 combines with J gene TRBJ1-2; D ambiguous. The CDR3 is 13 residues long. V lost 7 bases, J lost 6 bases, and 15 bases lay in between. The germline V gene has CDR1 MNHNS and CDR2 SASEGT. Here the CDR3 DNA reads TGTGCCAGCACCCGCTGGGGAAGTGATGGCTACACCTTC. As protein: CASTRWGSDGYTF.

This clonotype has a handful of counts. V is TRBV14 and J is TRBJ2-6; D is possibly TRBD1 (5 bases). Trimming stripped 3 bases from V and 11 bases from J, with 8 bases between. Germline V gene lookup returns CDR1 SGHDN and CDR2 FVKESK. The CDR3 has 12 amino acids. CDR3 amino acids: CASSHLGHVLTF. As DNA, the CDR3 is TGTGCCAGCAGCCACCTGGGGCACGTCCTGACTTTC.

This clonotype was seen a handful of times. This chain connects TRBV20-1 to TRBJ2-3; TRBD2 matches at 8 bases. Unmatched junction bases numbered 10, after V lost 4 bases and J lost 7 bases. The CDR3 covers 14 residues. CDR1 DFQATT and CDR2 SNEGSKA come from the germline V gene (reference sequence). In nucleotides, the CDR3 is TGCAGTGCTATTAGCGGGGAGAATACAAATACGCAGTATTTT. Protein sequence: CSAISGENTNTQYF.

This clonotype appeared many times. The CDR3 spells CASSLGTDIAKNIQYF. CDR3 in DNA: TGTGCCAGCAGCTTAGGGACCGACATAGCCAAAAACATTCAGTACTTC. This sequence joins TRBV11-2 and TRBJ2-4; D not resolved. Between the trimmed V and J ends, which lost 1 base and 0 bases, there was a span of 10 bases. This CDR3 comprises 16 residues. Germline V CDR1 and CDR2: SGHAT, FQNNGV. The full variable domain, its missing parts supplied by reference TRBV11-2 and TRBJ2-4, is EAGVAQSPRYKIIEKRQSVAFWCNPISGHATLYWYQQILGQGPKLLIQFQNNGVVDDSQLPKDRFSAERLKGVDSTLKIQPAKLEDSAVYLCASSLGTDIAKNIQYFGAGTRLSVL.

At least ten counts were recorded for this clonotype. This chain links TRBV29-1 with TRBJ2-3; 10 bases align to TRBD2. The V segment lost 4 bases and the J segment 0 bases; nucleotides outside the gene matches: 10. This CDR3 contains 17 residues. CDR1 and CDR2 (germline): SQVTM, ANQGSEA. Written as DNA, the CDR3 is TGCAGCGTTGGGATAGCGGGAGGCCCGAGGAGCACAGATACGCAGTATTTT. Translated: CSVGIAGGPRSTDTQYF.

Only a few counts were recorded for this clonotype. This CDR3 reads CSAPPTWGSREQYF. The DNA for the CDR3 is TGCAGTGCCCCCCCCACGTGGGGGAGTCGGGAGCAGTACTTC. This chain uses TRBV20-1 with TRBJ2-7; D is tentatively TRBD1 or TRBD2 (5 bases each). The CDR3 has 14 amino acids. From germline, CDR1 is DFQATT and CDR2 SNEGSKA (reference sequence). V was pared by 6 bases and J by 7 bases, with 22 bases between.

V is TRBV4-3 and J is TRBJ2-7, with D possibly matching TRBD2 (6 bases). Germline V gene sequence: CDR1 LGHNA, CDR2 YSLEER. V gave up 0 bases and J gave up 2 bases, with 11 bases separating them. CDR3 length: 15 amino acids. The CDR3, as DNA: TGCGCCAGCAGCCAAGAGGGACTTCCAGCCTACGAGCAGTACTTC. Translated: CASSQEGLPAYEQYF.